The 11 T cell receptor beta chains given below trace back to one sample, sequenced in a study of shared clonotypes between healthy human individuals. Clones were sequenced by immunoSEQ multiplex PCR, and TCRdb holds only the in-frame ones, with some missing. The sample includes about 2.2 million clones, 90% to 95% seen only once; the top ten take around 1.7%. As defined, naive CD8 cells were CD45RO-negative and positively selected for CCR7, with terminally differentiated effector memory CD45RA+ cells excluded. Sequencing was carried out using naive CD8+ T cells from PBMCs. The receptor source for this set is a man aged 18 to 29 in good health. Some clones in this sample may be carry-over from other donors' samples.

The V gene is TRBV7-9, the J gene TRBJ2-1; 7 nucleotides align to TRBD2. The V gene end was trimmed by 3 bases and the J gene end by 15 bases; junction bases not matched to a gene: 2. Germline lookup yields CDR1 SEHNR and CDR2 FQNEAQ (reference sequence). The CDR3 is made up of 10 amino acids. The DNA of the CDR3 is TGTGCCAGCAGCTTTAGCGGGCTGTTCTTC. Translating it yields CASSFSGLFF.

The genes are TRBV5-6 and TRBJ1-1; possibly TRBD1 for D (5 bases). This CDR3 is built from 14 residues. The germline V and J ends were trimmed by 2 bases and 9 bases, with 17 bases remaining between them. From germline, CDR1 is SGHDT and CDR2 YYEEEE. CDR3 DNA: TGTGCCAGCAGCTTTGCGTCCGAGGGGAGACAAGCTTTCTTT. Its translation: CASSFASEGRQAFF.

This clone was found a few times. V is TRBV10-3 and J is TRBJ1-2; perhaps TRBD1 as D (5 bases). The CDR3 spans 14 residues. V was shortened by 5 bases and J by 4 bases, with 14 bases between the two germline ends. CDR1 and CDR2 (germline): ENHRY, SYGVKD. CDR3 sequence (DNA): TGTGCCATCAGTCCAACGGGGGATCTCTATGGCTACACCTTC. Residues: CAISPTGDLYGYTF.

The V and J genes are TRBV2 and TRBJ1-1; no firm D call. CDR1 is SNHLY, CDR2 FYNNEI, per germline. V was shortened by 8 bases and J by 8 bases, with 9 bases between the two germline ends. The CDR3 length is 10 residues. The CDR3 loop is CASPKSEAFF. The CDR3 DNA reads as TGTGCCAGCCCTAAATCAGAAGCTTTCTTT. Drawing the rest from reference TRBV2 and TRBJ1-1, the complete variable domain is EPEVTQTPSHQVTQMGQEVILRCVPISNHLYFYWYRQILGQKVEFLVSFYNNEISEKSEIFDDQFSVERPDGSNFTLKIRSTKLEDSAMYFCASPKSEAFFGQGTRLTVV.

The V gene is TRBV19, the J gene TRBJ2-1, with D possibly matching TRBD2 (6 bases). The V gene lost 4 bases and the J gene lost 8 bases, with 18 bases spanning the gap. This CDR3 comprises 15 residues. Germline CDR1 LNHDA, CDR2 SQIVND (reference sequence). The CDR3 bases are TGTGCCAGTAGTACCCACAGGACTACTCCTCATGAGCAGTTCTTC. Amino acid sequence: CASSTHRTTPHEQFF.

The rearrangement links TRBV27 to TRBJ1-2, with D hard to call. V was clipped by 1 base and J by 3 bases, with 12 bases between them. CDR3 length equals 15 residues. CDR1 and CDR2 (germline): MNHEY, SMNVEV (reference sequence). This CDR3 is CASSLWGETHYGYTF. The CDR3 DNA sequence: TGTGCCAGCAGTTTATGGGGTGAAACCCACTATGGCTACACCTTC.

V gene TRBV7-9 combines with J gene TRBJ2-4; D perhaps matches TRBD1 (5 bases). Trimming left V 5 bases short and J 4 bases short, with 15 bases between. Germline loops: CDR1 SEHNR, CDR2 FQNEAQ (reference sequence). The CDR3 is 15 residues long. CDR3 sequence: CASSQGAEKKNIQYF. The CDR3 region has the DNA TGTGCCAGCAGCCAAGGGGCGGAAAAGAAAAACATTCAGTACTTC. The full variable domain, completed using reference TRBV7-9 and TRBJ2-4, is DTGVSQNPRHKITKRGQNVTFRCDPISEHNRLYWYRQTLGQGPEFLTYFQNEAQLEKSRLLSDRFSAERPKGSFSTLEIQRTEQGDSAMYLCASSQGAEKKNIQYFGAGTRLSVL.

The genes are TRBV19 and TRBJ2-7, with D possibly being TRBD2 (5 bases). Germline assignment: CDR1 LNHDA and CDR2 SQIVND (reference sequence). V was clipped by 6 bases and J by 3 bases, with 21 bases between them. The CDR3 covers 16 residues. The CDR3, as DNA: TGTGCCAGTAGCCCGGACCTGACCTGGGGAGACTACGAGCAGTACTTC. Amino acid sequence: CASSPDLTWGDYEQYF.

V usage is TRBV7-2 and J usage is TRBJ2-1, with D unclear. Per germline, CDR1 SGHTA and CDR2 FQGNSA. The CDR3 has 13 amino acids. V was trimmed by 0 bases and J by 10 bases, leaving 10 bases between them. CDR3 region: CASSLAVGGEQFF. CDR3 bases: TGTGCCAGCAGCTTAGCGGTGGGCGGAGAGCAGTTCTTC.

The chain recombines TRBV7-9 with TRBJ2-3; D assignment may be TRBD1 or TRBD2 (5 bases each). V dropped 5 bases and J dropped 5 bases, with 20 bases sitting between them. This CDR3 has 16 residues. CDR1 and CDR2 (germline): SEHNR, FQNEAQ (reference sequence). Here the CDR3 reads CASSPRGLRVRDTQYF. In nucleotides, the CDR3 is TGTGCCAGCAGCCCCCGGGGCCTCCGGGTCCGAGATACGCAGTATTTT.

This rearrangement joins TRBV11-1 to TRBJ2-1; the match to TRBD1 covers 8 bases. The CDR3 totals 15 residues. The V gene's germline CDR1 is SGHAT and CDR2 FQDESV (reference sequence). V shed 3 bases, J shed 6 bases, and the junction held 7 bases outside the gene matches. The CDR3 loop reads CASSFSGGDSNEQFF. In DNA form, the CDR3 reads TGTGCCAGCAGCTTTTCAGGGGGCGACTCCAATGAGCAGTTCTTC.